The 14 T cell receptor beta chains given below trace back to one sample, sequenced in a study of shared clonotypes between healthy human individuals (dated by TCRdb to the early 2020s). The receptor library was made with the immunoSEQ multiplex PCR assay. In its TCRdb copy, this immuneACCESS table keeps in-frame sequences only and misses some clones. Where compared with another copy, unresolved V genes explain less than half of these, and the others have no known cause. The sample profile shows 2 million to 2.5 million clones; roughly 93% of them were found once. In total, the top ten clones hold about 0.39% of the sample. Sequences were obtained from naive CD4+ T cells from PBMCs. What this sample's cell subset or site label stands for: CD45RA+ positively selected. The receptors originated from a man aged 18 to 30 in good health. Some clones in this sample may be carry-over from other donors' samples.

The gene calls are TRBV19 and TRBJ1-1, with D uncertain. Trimming stripped 2 bases from V and 3 bases from J, with 10 bases between. The CDR3 consists of 14 residues. Germline V lookup: CDR1 LNHDA, CDR2 SQIVND (reference sequence). The CDR3 DNA reads as TGTGCCAGTAGTATAAGCCGCCATTACACTGAAGCTTTCTTT. Translated, it gives CASSISRHYTEAFF.

This clone was observed a handful of times. The identical CDR3 is also encoded by other nucleotide sequences in the sample. The J gene is TRBJ1-1, the V gene TRBV7-9, with 7 bases identical to TRBD1. This CDR3 contains 13 residues. Germline CDR1 is SEHNR and CDR2 is FQNEAQ (reference sequence). V lost 8 bases, J lost 5 bases, and 8 bases stayed unmatched. CDR3 DNA sequence: TGTGCCAGCGGTCGTCAGGGGGGGACTGAAGCTTTCTTT. Residues: CASGRQGGTEAFF.

This sequence joins TRBV19 and TRBJ1-2; D gene unclear. CDR1 and CDR2 from the germline V gene are LNHDA and SQIVND (reference sequence). This CDR3 spans 13 amino acids. Trimming removed 6 bases from V and 3 bases from J, with 11 bases in between. The CDR3 reads CASSWQVYYGYTF. The CDR3 coding sequence is TGTGCCAGTAGCTGGCAGGTTTACTATGGCTACACCTTC.

The chain employs TRBV9 and TRBJ2-1, with TRBD1 as a possible D gene (5 bases). The CDR3 totals 15 residues. With 1 base removed from V and 6 bases from J, the gap between germline ends came to 14 bases. CDR1 and CDR2 from the germline V gene are SGDLS and YYNGEE. CDR3 nucleotide sequence: TGTGCCAGCAGCGTAAGGACATCGATCAGCAATGAGCAGTTCTTC. Protein sequence: CASSVRTSISNEQFF.

The chain uses TRBV5-1 and TRBJ1-2, with TRBD1 matching over 10 bases. Germline V gene lookup returns CDR1 SGHRS and CDR2 YFSETQ. CDR3 size: 15 residues. The V segment lost 2 bases and the J segment 4 bases; nucleotides outside the gene matches: 5. The CDR3: CASSFDRGRAYGYTF. In nucleotides, the CDR3 is TGCGCCAGCAGCTTTGACAGGGGGCGCGCCTATGGCTACACCTTC.

CDR3: CASSPGGREGSYEQYF. The CDR3 nucleotides are TGCGCCAGCAGCCCCGGCGGGCGGGAGGGATCCTACGAGCAGTACTTC. This sequence joins TRBV4-1 and TRBJ2-7; 9 nucleotides line up with TRBD2. Losses at the gene ends were 4 bases for V and 1 base for J; bases not matched to a gene: 8. The CDR3 sequence is 16 residues long. CDR1 MGHRA and CDR2 YSYEKL come from the germline V gene.

About this clone: Other DNA sequences in this sample translate to the same CDR3. CDR3 DNA: TGCGCCAGCAGCTTTGGGGTTCAAGAGACCCAGTACTTC. It codes for CASSFGVQETQYF. V usage is TRBV5-1 and J usage is TRBJ2-5; D is unresolved. CDR1 and CDR2 (germline): SGHRS, YFSETQ. Trimming shortened V by 2 bases and J by 2 bases, and 7 bases separated the two germline ends. The CDR3 loop spans 13 amino acids.

This chain joins TRBV5-6 and TRBJ1-5, with 9 bases matching TRBD1. Germline CDR1 is SGHDT and CDR2 is YYEEEE. Losses at the gene ends were 2 bases for V and 6 bases for J; bases not matched to a gene: 9. The CDR3 runs 16 residues. CDR3 in amino acids: CASSFYGDRDRQPQHF. CDR3 sequence (DNA): TGTGCCAGCAGCTTTTATGGGGACAGGGATCGTCAGCCCCAGCATTTT.

On this clone: Distinct nucleotide sequences in the sample also encode this CDR3. V usage is TRBV5-1 and J usage is TRBJ2-7, with TRBD1 as a possible D gene (7 bases). Germline CDR1 SGHRS, CDR2 YFSETQ. Between the trimmed V and J ends, which lost 2 bases and 2 bases, there was a span of 11 bases. The CDR3 has 14 residues. The CDR3 region has the DNA TGCGCCAGCAGCTTAGGCGGGACAGCCTACGAGCAGTACTTC. Its protein is CASSLGGTAYEQYF.

DNA for the CDR3: TGTGCCAGCAGCCAACAAAACACCGGGGAGCTGTTTTTT. Protein sequence: CASSQQNTGELFF. This chain joins TRBV16 and TRBJ2-2; no firm D call. The CDR3 totals 13 residues. The germline V and J ends were trimmed by 2 bases and 2 bases, with 3 bases remaining between them. Per germline, CDR1 KGHSY and CDR2 FQNENV.

This chain joins TRBV7-2 and TRBJ1-1; 7 bases line up with TRBD1. Germline CDR1 and CDR2: SGHTA and FQGNSA. The CDR3 totals 14 residues. The trim removed 6 bases at V and 0 bases at J, leaving 4 bases unmatched. The CDR3 DNA reads TGTGCCAGCAGATCCACAGGGGTGAACACTGAAGCTTTCTTT. Its translation: CASRSTGVNTEAFF.

This clone has a handful of counts. The chain is built from TRBV28 and TRBJ1-2; 10 bases are shared with TRBD1. The CDR3 extends over 14 amino acids. J gave up 7 bases and V 6 bases, and 8 bases lay outside the gene matches. Per the germline V gene, CDR1 is MDHEN and CDR2 is SYDVKM. CDR3 residues: CASSPGQGNRGYTF. CDR3 nucleotides: TGTGCCAGCAGCCCGGGACAGGGGAACCGTGGCTACACCTTC.

The rearrangement links TRBV6-1 to TRBJ1-2; 7 bases agree with TRBD1. The CDR3 consists of 15 residues. With 2 bases clipped from V and 2 bases from J, the junction kept 5 bases outside the gene matches. Germline V CDR1 and CDR2: MNHNS, SASEGT. The CDR3 is CASSERDRTNYGYTF. CDR3 sequence (DNA): TGTGCCAGCAGTGAACGGGACAGAACAAACTATGGCTACACCTTC.

This chain uses TRBV30 with TRBJ1-2; D perhaps matches TRBD1 (5 bases). The germline CDR1 and CDR2 sequences are GTSNPN and SVGIG (reference sequence). CDR3 length: 14 amino acids. V lost 2 bases and J 4 bases, leaving 14 bases between the germline ends. This chain's CDR3 is CAWSKGTPSYGYTF. CDR3 nucleotides: TGTGCCTGGAGTAAGGGGACCCCTAGCTATGGCTACACCTTC.